A selection of T cell receptor beta chains follows, all from one sample in a study of shared clonotypes between healthy human individuals. The assay was immunoSEQ multiplex PCR, and TCRdb's table has in-frame clones only and misses some. The data show about 2.4 million clones, around nine tenths seen once. Specimen: naive CD4+ T cells sorted from blood. All receptors derive from a man aged 18-30 years in good health. Each CDR3 is given without its conserved first and last residue.

>TRBJ2-5|TRBV5-5
ASSGGRPETQY
>TRBJ1-2|TRBV5-1
ASSATYDRLYGYT
>TRBJ1-4|TRBV28
ASSATLGDEKLF
>TRBJ2-2|TRBV9
ASSVGTGTKFTGELF
>TRBJ1-2|TRBV7-2
ASSLTPQEGHTYGYT
>TRBJ1-6|TRBV6-6
ASSSLQVSPLH
>TRBJ1-5|TRBV28
ASSFYNQPQH
>TRBJ1-1|TRBV5-5
ASSLVTLEAF
>TRBJ2-3|TRBV12-5
ASGTLLAGGPWDTQY
>TRBJ2-1|TRBV5-4
ASSRPEGFGEQF
>TRBJ1-1|TRBV7-9
ASSFGGGSTEAF
>TRBJ1-1|TRBV5-5
ASSLLRPETEAF
>TRBJ2-2|TRBV4-2
ASSQQALSRTANTGELF
>TRBJ2-7|TRBV7-8
ASSLAVAGYEQY
>TRBJ1-1|TRBV2
ASSEQTGSNTEAF
>TRBJ1-4|TRBV9
ASSVNQGGNEKLF
>TRBJ1-5|TRBV19
ASSTLLLGNQPQH
>TRBJ2-3|TRBV29-1
SVGRGRGDTQY
>TRBJ2-1|TRBV14
ASSQEEAPYNEQF
>TRBJ2-7|TRBV5-1
ASSVLGGSYEQY
>TRBJ1-2|TRBV29-1
SSSDLRLGAANYGYT
>TRBJ2-5|TRBV5-1
ASSLGGNLRETQY
>TRBJ2-5|TRBV6-1
ASSDPAGSFQETQY
>TRBJ2-5|TRBV9
ASSLFSGPQETQY
>TRBJ1-3|TRBV18
ASSPLMVQDSGNTIY
>TRBJ2-3|TRBV5-1
ASSLSGENTDTQY
>TRBJ2-3|TRBV5-6
ASSLETSGSTDTQY
>TRBJ2-5|TRBV10-3
AISESGGSETQY
>TRBJ2-5|TRBV18
ASSPLGGGETQY
>TRBJ2-3|TRBV6-6
ASRDPSTDTQY
>TRBJ2-5|TRBV19
ASSGQGQVGETQY
>TRBJ2-7|TRBV5-1
ASSLGGTGAYEQY
>NA|TRBV13
ASSLDRDPIYEQY
>TRBJ1-2|TRBV6-5
ASSRNREGYT
>TRBJ1-1|TRBV6-5
ASSYTGQGGSAF
>TRBJ2-5|TRBV11-2
ASSLVWGETQY
>TRBJ2-7|TRBV6-1
ASSTLRGGRYEQY
>TRBJ2-5|TRBV7-2
ASSLGWTSGSQETQY
>TRBJ1-1|TRBV11-3
ASSLEAGTEAF
>TRBJ1-2|TRBV14
ASSRVNYGYT
>TRBJ1-1|TRBV11-2
ASSLARQPEAF
>TRBJ1-4|TRBV12-5
AIAGGENEKLF
>TRBJ1-6|TRBV6-1
ASSGTRQSSPLH